This T cell receptor beta chain derives from a study of technical replicates of blood from a few donors. V lost 4 bases and J lost 5, with 12 bases in between. The CDR3 totals 13 residues. Germline lookup yields CDR1 SGHKS and CDR2 YYEKEE (reference sequence). This clone was found once. This table comes from immunoSEQ multiplex PCR, and its TCRdb copy is limited to in-frame clones, with some not included. The sample has about 75,000 clones, roughly 90% seen once. This sequence originates from a human donor in good health. The specimen sequenced was T cells isolated from PBMCs. The V and J genes are TRBV5-5 and TRBJ1-1, with D possibly matching TRBD1 (6 bases). In DNA form, the CDR3 reads TGTGCCAGCAGCAGACAGGAGAGGACTGAAGCTTTCTTT. Encoded protein: CASSRQERTEAFF.